This is a list of T cell receptor beta chains from one sample in a study of chemoradiotherapy in HPV16-positive cancers. Generated by immunoSEQ multiplex PCR, the TCRdb table keeps only in-frame clones and is missing some. Among fewer than 20,000 clones, approximately 70% were seen once, and the ten largest hold 6.5% to 10%. Sequenced material: tumor tissue, taken from a patient who underwent chemoradiotherapy. These TCRs come from a human donor with HPV-associated anogenital cancer. The CDR3 runs from the conserved cysteine through the conserved F or W. D genes are given only for firm matches. Not every row has a clone size; where given, it reads once, few, many or a size class.

cdr3_nt,cdr3_aa,v_call,clone_size,d_call,j_call
TGTGCCAGCATCCCCCATCAGGGCATCTATGGCTACACCTTC,CASIPHQGIYGYTF,TRBV28,few,NA,TRBJ1-2
TGTGCCAGCAGCCAACAACAGGGGGAAGACTATGGCTACACCTTC,CASSQQQGEDYGYTF,TRBV4-2,NA,TRBD1,TRBJ1-2
TGTGCCAGCAGCCCGGGGGGGCTGGTGGGGGATACGCAGTATTTT,CASSPGGLVGDTQYF,TRBV2,NA,TRBD2,TRBJ2-3
TGTGCCAGCAGCGCACAGGGAGGCTGGACCCAGTACTTC,CASSAQGGWTQYF,TRBV21-1,NA,NA,TRBJ2-5
TGTGCCAGCAGCCGTACTTCGGGACAGGACTATGGCTACACCTTC,CASSRTSGQDYGYTF,TRBV11-2,NA,TRBD1,TRBJ1-2
TGCAGCGTTGAAGGGGGAAAGGGGACAGATACGCAGTATTTT,CSVEGGKGTDTQYF,TRBV29-1,medium-sized,NA,TRBJ2-3
TGTGCCAGCAGCTTGGCCGGGCTAGGAAGGACAGATACGCAGTATTTT,CASSLAGLGRTDTQYF,TRBV5-6,NA,NA,TRBJ2-3
TGCGCCAGCAGCTTGGCTACAGGGGGTGGGGCCAACGTCCTGACTTTC,CASSLATGGGANVLTF,TRBV5-1,NA,TRBD1,TRBJ2-6
TGTGCCAGTAACAGGGATTACGAGCAGTACTTC,CASNRDYEQYF,TRBV6-1,once,NA,TRBJ2-7
TGCGCCAGCAGCATCCAGACTAGCGGGGGTACCGGGACCCAGTACTTC,CASSIQTSGGTGTQYF,TRBV5-1,NA,TRBD2,TRBJ2-5
TGTGCCAGCTGTGGGTTGGTGAGCACCGGGGAGCTGTTTTTT,CASCGLVSTGELFF,TRBV19,NA,NA,TRBJ2-2
TGTGCCAGCTCACCACCGGGGGCCTCCTACGAGCAGTACTTC,CASSPPGASYEQYF,TRBV18,few,NA,TRBJ2-7
TGTGCCAGCTCACCATGGGACAGGGGAGCAACTAATGAAAAACTGTTTTTT,CASSPWDRGATNEKLFF,TRBV18,NA,TRBD1,TRBJ1-4
TGTGCCACCAATCCTAGCGGGGATACAGATACGCAGTATTTT,CATNPSGDTDTQYF,TRBV15,NA,TRBD2,TRBJ2-3
TGTGCCAGCAGTTTTAGCGTGAACACCGGGGAGCTGTTTTTT,CASSFSVNTGELFF,TRBV27,NA,NA,TRBJ2-2
TGTGCCGTCCAGGACAGGGGGACGGGCTACACCTTC,CAVQDRGTGYTF,TRBV6-5,NA,TRBD1,TRBJ1-2
TGCGCCAGCAGCCAGGACAGGGGGGGGTATGGCTACACCTTC,CASSQDRGGYGYTF,TRBV4-1,NA,TRBD1,TRBJ1-2
TGTGCCAGCAGCTCAGAAGGGGGAAGCTACGAGCAGTACTTC,CASSSEGGSYEQYF,TRBV11-2,NA,NA,TRBJ2-7
TGTGCCTGGAGCCGGACAGTAGCTAACTATGGCTACACCTTC,CAWSRTVANYGYTF,TRBV30,NA,NA,TRBJ1-2
TGTGCCATCAGTGGGACTAGCGGTTTAAGCTCCTACAATGAGCAGTTCTTC,CAISGTSGLSSYNEQFF,TRBV10-3,NA,TRBD2,TRBJ2-1
TGTGCCAGCAGCCTGAGACAGGGTCGACAAGAGACCCAGTACTTC,CASSLRQGRQETQYF,TRBV13,NA,TRBD1,TRBJ2-5
TGTGCCAGCAGCTTGTACACTGAAGCTTTCTTT,CASSLYTEAFF,TRBV5-4,NA,NA,TRBJ1-1
TGTGCCAGCACAACAGGGGGCTGGAGAGCTTTCTTT,CASTTGGWRAFF,TRBV2,NA,TRBD1,TRBJ1-1
TGTGCCAGCAGGGAGGGGCGATACAATGAGCAGTTCTTC,CASREGRYNEQFF,TRBV28,NA,NA,TRBJ2-1
TGTGCCAGTAGTATTGGTCACCGGACGAACACCGGGGAGCTGTTTTTT,CASSIGHRTNTGELFF,TRBV19,NA,NA,TRBJ2-2
TGTGCCAGCAGTTTATATCTGGGACGGAGAAACTACGAGCAGTACTTC,CASSLYLGRRNYEQYF,TRBV27,NA,NA,TRBJ2-7
TGTGCCAGCAGTTATGAGTCGGGACAGGGGGCTCGGGAAGCTTTCTTT,CASSYESGQGAREAFF,TRBV5-6,NA,TRBD1,TRBJ1-1
TGTGCCAGCAGTGAAGCGCTTCGTCAGGATGGGAACCCCCTCCACTTT,CASSEALRQDGNPLHF,TRBV6-1,NA,NA,TRBJ1-6
TGTGCCAGCAGCTTTTTGGCGGGGGGAGCCAAAAACATTCAGTACTTC,CASSFLAGGAKNIQYF,TRBV11-2,NA,TRBD2,TRBJ2-4
TGCGCCAGCAGCGTTCAACCCTCAGGGGTCTATGGCTACACCTTC,CASSVQPSGVYGYTF,TRBV5-1,NA,NA,TRBJ1-2
TGTGCCAGCAGCTTGCGCCCCGATCAGCCCCAGCATTTT,CASSLRPDQPQHF,TRBV5-6,few,NA,TRBJ1-5